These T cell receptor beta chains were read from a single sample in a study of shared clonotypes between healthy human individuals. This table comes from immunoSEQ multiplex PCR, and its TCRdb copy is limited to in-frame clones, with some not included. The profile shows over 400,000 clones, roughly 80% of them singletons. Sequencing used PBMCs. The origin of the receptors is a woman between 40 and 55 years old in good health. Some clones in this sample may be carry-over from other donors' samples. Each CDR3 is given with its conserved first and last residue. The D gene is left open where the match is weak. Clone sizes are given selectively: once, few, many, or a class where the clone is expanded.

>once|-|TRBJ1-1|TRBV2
CASSDQEGGGDTEAFF
TGTGCCAGCAGTGACCAGGAGGGAGGGGGGGACACTGAAGCTTTCTTT
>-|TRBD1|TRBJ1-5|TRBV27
CASSFKGADSNQPQHF
TGTGCCAGCAGTTTTAAGGGGGCGGATAGCAATCAGCCCCAGCATTTT
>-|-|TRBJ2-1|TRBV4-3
CASSQALGEQFF
TGCGCCAGCAGCCAAGCCCTGGGGGAGCAGTTCTTC
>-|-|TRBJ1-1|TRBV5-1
CASRVGQPAVNTEAFF
TGCGCCAGCAGAGTGGGTCAACCGGCGGTGAACACTGAAGCTTTCTTT
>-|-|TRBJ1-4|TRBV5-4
CASSLDQATNEKLFF
TGTGCCAGCAGCTTGGACCAGGCAACTAATGAAAAACTGTTTTTT
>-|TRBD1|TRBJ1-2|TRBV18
CASSREIDRDSYGYTF
TGTGCCAGCTCACGAGAAATAGACAGGGATTCTTATGGCTACACCTTC
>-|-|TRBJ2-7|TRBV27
CASSETVTYEQYF
TGTGCCAGCAGTGAGACAGTAACCTACGAGCAGTACTTC
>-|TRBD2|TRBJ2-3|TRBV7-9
CASSSTSDATQYF
TGTGCCAGCAGCTCGACTAGCGACGCTACGCAGTATTTT
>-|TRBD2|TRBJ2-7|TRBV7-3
CASSPTSGRPHEQYF
TGTGCCAGCAGCCCGACTAGCGGGAGACCTCACGAGCAGTACTTC
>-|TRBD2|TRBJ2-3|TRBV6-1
CASSGLAGRSTDTQYF
TGTGCCAGCAGTGGACTAGCGGGACGCAGCACAGATACGCAGTATTTT
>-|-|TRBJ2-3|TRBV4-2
CASSQVGNTDTQYF
TGTGCCAGCAGCCAAGTTGGTAACACAGATACGCAGTATTTT
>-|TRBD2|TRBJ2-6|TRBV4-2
CASSQNAGVSGANVLTF
TGTGCCAGCAGCCAAAACGCGGGGGTCTCTGGGGCCAACGTCCTGACTTTC
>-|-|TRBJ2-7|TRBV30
CAWSQGLYYEQYF
TGTGCCTGGAGTCAGGGTCTGTACTACGAGCAGTACTTC
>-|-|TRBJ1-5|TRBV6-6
CASSYHHRQGNQPQHF
TGTGCCAGCAGTTACCACCACCGACAGGGCAATCAGCCCCAGCATTTT
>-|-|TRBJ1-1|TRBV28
CASSPPGTVRKAFF
TGTGCCAGCAGTCCGCCGGGCACCGTCCGAAAAGCTTTCTTT
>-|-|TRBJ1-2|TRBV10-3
CAISERGLDYGYTF
TGTGCCATCAGTGAGCGGGGGCTGGACTATGGCTACACCTTC
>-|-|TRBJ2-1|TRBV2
CASSWASSYNEQFF
TGTGCCAGCAGTTGGGCTAGTTCGTACAATGAGCAGTTCTTC
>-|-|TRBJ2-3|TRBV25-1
CASSESKFDTDTQYF
TGTGCCAGCAGTGAATCAAAGTTTGACACAGATACGCAGTATTTT
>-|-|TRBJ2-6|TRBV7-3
CASSLRGSGATGANVLTF
TGTGCCAGCAGCTTAAGGGGCTCAGGGGCTACTGGGGCCAACGTCCTGACTTTC
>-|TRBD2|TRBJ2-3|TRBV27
CASSSSSGSTDTQYF
TGTGCCAGCAGTTCGTCTAGCGGGAGCACAGATACGCAGTATTTT
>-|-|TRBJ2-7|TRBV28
CASSLSPGGYEQYF
TGTGCCAGCAGTTTAAGCCCAGGGGGGTACGAGCAGTACTTC
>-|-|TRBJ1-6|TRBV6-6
CASSTGTYNSPLHF
TGTGCCAGCAGTACTGGAACCTATAATTCACCCCTCCACTTT
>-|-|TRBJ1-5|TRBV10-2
CASSESAGDQPQHF
TGCGCCAGCAGTGAGTCGGCAGGGGATCAGCCCCAGCATTTT
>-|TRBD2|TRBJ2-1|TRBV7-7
CASSPLAGGPHNEQFF
TGTGCCAGCAGCCCGCTAGCGGGAGGGCCCCACAATGAGCAGTTCTTC
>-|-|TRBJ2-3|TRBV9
CASSVGGRADTQYF
TGTGCCAGCAGCGTAGGAGGGAGAGCAGATACGCAGTATTTT
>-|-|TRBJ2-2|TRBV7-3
CASSLDWNTGELFF
TGTGCCAGCAGCCTAGACTGGAACACCGGGGAGCTGTTTTTT
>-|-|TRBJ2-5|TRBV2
CASKGTQETQYF
TGTGCCAGCAAGGGAACACAAGAGACCCAGTACTTC
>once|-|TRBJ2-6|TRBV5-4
CASHGRDHNSGANVLTF
TGTGCCAGCCACGGCAGGGATCATAACTCTGGGGCCAACGTCCTGACTTTC
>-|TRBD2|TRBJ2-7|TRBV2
CASSGGGLAGAEQYF
TGTGCCAGCAGTGGGGGGGGACTAGCGGGAGCCGAGCAGTACTTC
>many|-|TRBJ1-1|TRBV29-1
CSVEYGNTEAFF
TGCAGCGTTGAATACGGGAACACTGAAGCTTTCTTT
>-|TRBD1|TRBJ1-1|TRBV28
CASSSPGTANTEAFF
TGTGCCAGCAGTTCCCCTGGGACAGCGAACACTGAAGCTTTCTTT
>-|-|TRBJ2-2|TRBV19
CASSTTHTGELFF
TGTGCCAGTAGTACCACACATACCGGGGAGCTGTTTTTT
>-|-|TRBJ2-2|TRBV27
CASRRSSSTGELFF
TGTGCCAGCAGGAGGTCTAGCAGTACCGGGGAGCTGTTTTTT
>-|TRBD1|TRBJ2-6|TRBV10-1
CASRGDSLSGANVLTF
TGCGCCAGCAGGGGGGACAGTCTCTCTGGGGCCAACGTCCTGACTTTC
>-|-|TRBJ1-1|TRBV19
CASSPITENTEAFF
TGTGCCAGTAGTCCCATTACAGAAAACACTGAAGCTTTCTTT
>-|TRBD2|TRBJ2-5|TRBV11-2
CASSSRGLAGGETQYF
TGTGCCAGCAGCTCCCGGGGACTAGCGGGAGGAGAGACCCAGTACTTC
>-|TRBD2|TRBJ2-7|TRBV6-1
CASSDPGTSGPYEQYF
TGTGCCAGCAGTGATCCCGGGACTAGCGGGCCCTACGAGCAGTACTTC
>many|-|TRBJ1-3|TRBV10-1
CASPGDSSGNTIYF
TGCGCCAGCCCGGGGGATAGCTCTGGAAACACCATATATTTT
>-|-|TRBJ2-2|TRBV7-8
CASSLNRVGNTGELFF
TGTGCCAGCAGCCTCAACAGGGTGGGGAACACCGGGGAGCTGTTTTTT
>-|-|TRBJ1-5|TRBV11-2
CASSLASNQPQHF
TGTGCCAGCAGCTTAGCTAGCAATCAGCCCCAGCATTTT
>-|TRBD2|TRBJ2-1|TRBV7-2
CASSLAGLAGVAYNEQFF
TGTGCCAGCAGCTTAGCGGGACTAGCGGGAGTTGCCTACAATGAGCAGTTCTTC
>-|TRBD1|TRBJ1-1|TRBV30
CAWSPLTGGLEFSEAFF
TGTGCCTGGAGTCCGCTGACAGGGGGGCTTGAATTTTCTGAAGCTTTCTTT
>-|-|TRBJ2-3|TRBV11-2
CATSLRGLAETDTQYF
TGTGCCACCTCCCTCAGGGGTCTAGCGGAAACAGATACGCAGTATTTT
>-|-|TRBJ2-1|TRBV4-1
CASSQRSQGTPSNEQFF
TGCGCCAGCAGCCAACGCAGCCAGGGGACTCCCTCCAATGAGCAGTTCTTC